This T cell receptor (beta chain) was recorded in a study of blood T cell repertoires in COVID-19. About the study: Researchers got acute and convalescent COVID-19 samples from the United States, Italy and Spain. PBMCs, B-cell-depleted T cells, or T cells provided the cDNA or gDNA that made up the material.

The CDR3 sequence is 16 residues long. CDR1 and CDR2 (germline): KGHDR, SFDVKD. Trimming pared 3 bases from V and 4 bases from J, leaving 17 bases between. Authors' methods: For nucleated cells, counts were estimated from reference gene primer amplification. Some clones are missing from TCRdb's copy, which holds only in-frame ones; the method was immunoSEQ multiplex PCR. Clone size and the V and J calls come from that table; the DNA yielded D and trimming. The repertoire consists of 20,000 to 25,000 clones, with roughly 90% occurring once and the leading ten covering around 6%. A single count supports this clone.

The chain has TRBV24-1 and TRBJ1-2, with a possible D match to TRBD1 (6 bases). Material: peripheral blood. The TCR originated in a human donor in a cohort sampled during active COVID-19. CDR3 amino acids: CATSDKQSGASYGYTF. The CDR3 region has the DNA TGTGCCACCAGTGATAAACAGTCAGGGGCCTCCTATGGCTACACCTTC.